One and the same sample provided the 32 T cell receptor beta chains below, sequenced in a study of siplizumab effects on memory and regulatory T cells. Data came from immunoSEQ multiplex PCR; TCRdb stores just in-frame clones and leaves some out. The repertoire holds 100,000 or so clones, around 93% seen once, with over 0.15% in the top ten. Sequencing was performed on non-Treg CD4+ T cells sorted from blood. Receptors originate from a human donor in good health.

The rearrangement joins TRBV5-6 to TRBJ2-2; weak D call: TRBD1 (6 bases). Trimming took off 3 bases at V and 4 bases at J, with 13 bases between the two ends. The germline CDR1 and CDR2 sequences are SGHDT and YYEEEE. CDR3 length: 15 amino acids. The DNA of the CDR3 is TGTGCCAGCAGCTGGGGGCCCTTGGGCACCGGGGAGCTGTTTTTT. Its translation: CASSWGPLGTGELFF.

J is TRBJ1-1 and V is TRBV18; maybe TRBD1 (6 bases). Trimming pared 6 bases from V and 2 bases from J, leaving 16 bases between. The germline V gene has CDR1 KGHSH and CDR2 LQKENI. CDR3 size: 15 residues. In DNA, the CDR3 is TGTGCCAGCTCGGGCGTGACAGGATCTAACACTGAAGCTTTCTTT. Translating gives CASSGVTGSNTEAFF.

The rearrangement uses TRBV6-5 and TRBJ1-2, with D possibly being TRBD1 (6 bases). Germline lookup yields CDR1 MNHEY and CDR2 SVGAGI. The CDR3 has 15 residues. V lost 5 bases to trimming and J lost 2 bases, with 15 bases between them. CDR3 DNA: TGTGCCAGCAGTCCGGTACAGGGTCGCAACTATGGCTACACCTTC. Protein sequence: CASSPVQGRNYGYTF.

This clone has just one count. This chain connects TRBV19 to TRBJ1-1; 7 nucleotides align to TRBD1. V shed 8 bases and J 0 bases; nucleotides not matched to a gene: 6. CDR1 is LNHDA, CDR2 SQIVND, per germline (reference sequence). The CDR3 is 14 residues long. For the CDR3, the DNA is TGTGCCAGTCGACAGACAGGGTTGAACACTGAAGCTTTCTTT. Translated, it gives CASRQTGLNTEAFF.

The rearrangement links TRBV7-9 to TRBJ2-1, with D possibly being TRBD1 or TRBD2 (5 bases each). Germline CDR1 is SEHNR and CDR2 is FQNEAQ (reference sequence). The CDR3 runs to 13 residues. The V gene lost 0 bases and the J gene lost 7 bases, with 7 bases spanning the gap. CDR3 sequence: CASSLAGVNEQFF. The CDR3 nucleotides read TGTGCCAGCAGCTTAGCGGGGGTTAATGAGCAGTTCTTC.

This chain joins TRBV2 and TRBJ2-5; perhaps TRBD2 as D (5 bases). This CDR3 region has 13 residues. V dropped 6 bases and J dropped 5 bases, with 13 bases sitting between them. The germline CDR1 and CDR2 sequences are SNHLY and FYNNEI. DNA for the CDR3: TGTGCCAGCAGGGAGGAGATAATGGAGACCCAGTACTTC. It codes for CASREEIMETQYF.

V is TRBV9 and J is TRBJ2-3; D is unresolved. In germline, CDR1 is SGDLS, CDR2 YYNGEE. The V and J ends lost 1 base and 3 bases respectively, with 6 bases between them. There are 13 residues in the CDR3. The CDR3 is CASSVLATDTQYF. CDR3 bases: TGTGCCAGCAGCGTACTCGCGACAGATACGCAGTATTTT.

This chain connects TRBV18 to TRBJ1-2, with D perhaps TRBD1 (5 bases). The V gene's germline CDR1 is KGHSH and CDR2 LQKENI. Trimming shortened V by 3 bases and J by 6 bases, and 17 bases separated the two germline ends. CDR3 length equals 15 residues. In DNA, the CDR3 is TGTGCCAGCTCACCCCCCTTAAGGGGATCGGATGGCTACACCTTC. Its translation is CASSPPLRGSDGYTF.

The rearrangement uses TRBV5-1 and TRBJ2-3; no firm D call. This CDR3 region has 13 residues. CDR1 and CDR2 (germline): SGHRS, YFSETQ. Trimming cost V 5 bases and J 4 bases, with 11 bases left between them. CDR3 loop: CASSFGLADTQYF. The DNA for the CDR3 is TGCGCCAGCAGTTTTGGGCTCGCAGATACGCAGTATTTT.

The chain carries TRBV4-3 and TRBJ1-6; D gene unclear. This CDR3 region has 13 residues. V was cut by 2 bases and J by 8 bases, with 7 bases left in between. The germline V gene encodes CDR1 LGHNA and CDR2 YSLEER. The chain's CDR3 is CASSQTGYSPLHF. The CDR3 DNA reads as TGCGCCAGCAGCCAAACGGGTTATTCACCCCTCCACTTT.

The rearrangement joins TRBV2 to TRBJ2-6; tentatively, D is TRBD1 (5 bases). The length of the CDR3 is 16 residues. Germline V gene lookup returns CDR1 SNHLY and CDR2 FYNNEI. V was trimmed by 4 bases and J by 0 bases, leaving 10 bases between them. The CDR3 sequence: CASSAQEISGANVLTF. As DNA, the CDR3 is TGTGCCAGCAGTGCACAGGAAATCTCTGGGGCCAACGTCCTGACTTTC.

The DNA of the CDR3 is TGCGCCACCTCTACTTATGGGGAGACCCAGTACTTC. This translates into CATSTYGETQYF. The chain employs TRBV10-2 and TRBJ2-5; D is unresolved. The V gene lost 10 bases and the J gene lost 5 bases, with 14 bases spanning the gap. The CDR3 loop spans 12 amino acids. Looked up from germline, CDR1 is WSHSY and CDR2 is SAAADI.

The genes are TRBV19 and TRBJ1-2; 7 nucleotides match TRBD1. Trimming cost V 5 bases and J 4 bases; bases outside gene matches: 4. This CDR3 region has 13 residues. The germline V gene has CDR1 LNHDA and CDR2 SQIVND (reference sequence). The CDR3 DNA reads TGTGCCAGTAGTCCCGGACAGGTCTATGGCTACACCTTC. Translated: CASSPGQVYGYTF.

The V gene is TRBV19, the J gene TRBJ2-6; TRBD1 might be the D (5 bases). Germline lookup yields CDR1 LNHDA and CDR2 SQIVND (reference sequence). The CDR3 loop spans 18 amino acids. Trimming shortened V by 3 bases and J by 0 bases, and 15 bases separated the two germline ends. CDR3 in DNA: TGTGCCAGTAGTATTGGATTAGGGGCTTCCTCTGGGGCCAACGTCCTGACTTTC. Its protein product is CASSIGLGASSGANVLTF.

The chain links TRBV5-1 to TRBJ1-3; no reliable D call. The CDR3 length is 16 residues. V dropped 0 bases and J dropped 0 bases, with 10 bases sitting between them. CDR1 and CDR2 (germline): SGHRS, YFSETQ. CDR3 protein: CASSLEQRRSGNTIYF. CDR3 in DNA: TGCGCCAGCAGCTTGGAGCAGCGTCGCTCTGGAAACACCATATATTTT.

The chain recombines TRBV28 with TRBJ2-7; D might be TRBD1 or TRBD2, each matching 5 bases. V was cut by 5 bases and J by 2 bases, with 10 bases left in between. The V gene's germline CDR1 is MDHEN and CDR2 SYDVKM. The CDR3 has 13 amino acids. CDR3 coding DNA: TGTGCCAGCAGTACGTTGGGGGCCTACGAGCAGTACTTC. It codes for CASSTLGAYEQYF.

In DNA form, the CDR3 reads TGCGCCAGCAGCTTGGAAGGGACCCTAGGACAGCCCCAGCATTTT. Residues: CASSLEGTLGQPQHF. The chain combines TRBV5-1 with TRBJ1-5; D might be TRBD1 (5 bases). CDR1 is SGHRS, CDR2 YFSETQ, per germline. The CDR3 contains 15 residues. V shed 0 bases and J shed 7 bases, with 14 bases lying between them.

The rearrangement joins TRBV6-5 to TRBJ1-2; the match to TRBD1 covers 8 bases. CDR1 MNHEY and CDR2 SVGAGI come from the germline V gene. The CDR3 is 14 amino acids. The V gene end was trimmed by 2 bases and the J gene end by 7 bases; junction bases not matched to a gene: 6. The CDR3 DNA is TGTGCCAGCAGTTACGGGGAGGGGACAGGTGGCTACACCTTC. Its protein product is CASSYGEGTGGYTF.

The rearrangement uses TRBV7-2 and TRBJ1-5; maybe TRBD1 (6 bases). Trimming took 2 bases from V and 4 from J, leaving 15 bases between them. CDR1 and CDR2 from the germline V gene are SGHTA and FQGNSA. The CDR3 covers 16 residues. The DNA of the CDR3 is TGTGCCAGCAGCTTATTATCCCAGGGGCAGAATCAGCCCCAGCATTTT. Amino acid sequence: CASSLLSQGQNQPQHF.

This clone came up once. The V and J genes are TRBV6-5 and TRBJ2-7; D is possibly TRBD1 (6 bases). This CDR3 region has 13 residues. The V gene lost 8 bases and the J gene lost 2 bases, with 13 bases spanning the gap. CDR1 and CDR2 from the germline V gene are MNHEY and SVGAGI. Here the CDR3 reads CASCRTETYEQYF. Here the CDR3 DNA reads TGTGCCAGCTGCCGGACAGAGACCTACGAGCAGTACTTC.

The chain carries TRBV19 and TRBJ2-7, with 10 bases matching TRBD1. The CDR3 covers 15 residues. Germline V gene sequence: CDR1 LNHDA, CDR2 SQIVND (reference sequence). Trimming took 6 bases from V and 3 from J; bases not matched to a gene: 8. In nucleotides, the CDR3 is TGTGCCAGTAGAACACCGGGACAGGGGAGCTACGAGCAGTACTTC. Amino acids: CASRTPGQGSYEQYF. Using reference TRBV19 and TRBJ2-7 for the parts outside the CDR3, the full variable domain is DGGITQSPKYLFRKEGQNVTLSCEQNLNHDAMYWYRQDPGQGLRLIYYSQIVNDFQKGDIAEGYSVSREKKESFPLTVTSAQKNPTAFYLCASRTPGQGSYEQYFGPGTRLTVT.

This sequence joins TRBV30 and TRBJ2-7, with 15 positions matching TRBD2. The V segment lost 2 bases and the J segment 4 bases; nucleotides outside the gene matches: 3. CDR1 and CDR2 (germline): GTSNPN, SVGIG (reference sequence). The CDR3 has 15 amino acids. CDR3 region: CAWSRGLAGGYEQYF. The CDR3 DNA reads TGTGCCTGGAGTCGAGGACTAGCGGGGGGGTACGAGCAGTACTTC.

This chain connects TRBV2 to TRBJ2-1; 9 bases agree with TRBD2. CDR1 is SNHLY, CDR2 FYNNEI, per germline. V dropped 7 bases and J dropped 0; count of bases not matched to a gene: 4. The CDR3 is 15 amino acids. CDR3 residues: CASKSGGSSYNEQFF. The CDR3, as DNA: TGTGCCAGCAAAAGCGGGGGGAGCTCCTACAATGAGCAGTTCTTC.

The chain links TRBV18 to TRBJ1-4; D is undetermined. This CDR3 spans 14 amino acids. CDR1 and CDR2 from the germline V gene are KGHSH and LQKENI. V lost 6 bases and J 5 bases, leaving 13 bases between the germline ends. CDR3 DNA sequence: TGTGCCAGCTCCCAATACACGGGGAATGAAAAACTGTTTTTT. Translated: CASSQYTGNEKLFF.

The chain combines TRBV5-1 with TRBJ1-4; D unresolved. The CDR3 contains 12 residues. Germline lookup yields CDR1 SGHRS and CDR2 YFSETQ. V was pared by 5 bases and J by 3 bases, with 5 bases between. The CDR3 is CASRGPNEKLFF. The CDR3 region has the DNA TGCGCCAGCAGGGGTCCTAATGAAAAACTGTTTTTT.

This chain connects TRBV4-2 to TRBJ2-2, with 7 nucleotides matching TRBD1. The J segment lost 2 bases and the V segment lost 4 bases, leaving 7 bases of the junction unmatched. Germline CDR1 LGHNA, CDR2 YNFKEQ. CDR3 size: 16 residues. CDR3 DNA sequence: TGTGCCAGCAGCCCAGGGGGACAGCTTAACACCGGGGAGCTGTTTTTT. Protein sequence: CASSPGGQLNTGELFF.

J is TRBJ2-5 and V is TRBV28; TRBD1 or TRBD2 may be the D gene (5 bases each). The J call may be wrong; the DNA end is better matched by TRBJ2-7. The CDR3 sequence is 11 residues long. Germline values: CDR1 MDHEN, CDR2 SYDVKM. The CDR3 reads CASSPGGEQYF. In DNA form, the CDR3 reads TGTGCCAGCAGTCCTGGGGGCGAGCAGTACTTC.

The V and J genes are TRBV5-6 and TRBJ2-5, with 7 bases that match TRBD2. CDR3 length: 17 amino acids. J lost 4 bases, V lost 3 bases, and 15 bases had no gene match. Germline V gives CDR1 SGHDT, CDR2 YYEEEE. CDR3 amino acids: CASSWGGVSLGAETQYF. CDR3 sequence (DNA): TGTGCCAGCAGCTGGGGGGGTGTTTCCTTAGGGGCAGAGACCCAGTACTTC.

This chain uses TRBV19 with TRBJ2-2; 7 bases are a match to TRBD1. The CDR3 is made up of 13 amino acids. In germline, CDR1 is LNHDA, CDR2 SQIVND (reference sequence). Trimming cost V 7 bases and J 5 bases; bases outside gene matches: 4. CDR3 DNA: TGTGCCAGTACCGACAGGGTAACCGGGGAGCTGTTTTTT. Protein: CASTDRVTGELFF.

The genes are TRBV4-3 and TRBJ1-4; no clear D. The CDR3 loop spans 18 amino acids. Germline CDR1 is LGHNA and CDR2 is YSLEER. V gave up 3 bases and J gave up 4 bases, with 21 bases separating them. DNA for the CDR3: TGCGCCAGCAGCCAGGAAAGATCAAGGCCGTCGCTTAATGAAAAACTGTTTTTT. Translating it yields CASSQERSRPSLNEKLFF.

This chain connects TRBV18 to TRBJ2-3; D gene ambiguous. V lost 3 bases to trimming and J lost 4 bases, with 20 bases between them. There are 17 residues in the CDR3. Germline V gene sequence: CDR1 KGHSH, CDR2 LQKENI. CDR3 nucleotide sequence: TGTGCCAGCTCACCCCCCCAGGCAGTCACCCCCGCAGATACGCAGTATTTT. The encoded protein is CASSPPQAVTPADTQYF.

The chain carries TRBV9 and TRBJ2-2, with no clear D. V lost 0 bases to trimming and J lost 6 bases, with 9 bases between them. Germline-derived CDR1 and CDR2 are SGDLS and YYNGEE. CDR3 length equals 14 residues. This CDR3 is CASSVAGVAGELFF. Here the CDR3 DNA reads TGTGCCAGCAGCGTAGCTGGGGTAGCCGGGGAGCTGTTTTTT.